The rows below give T cell receptor beta chains drawn from one sample of a study of blood T cell repertoires in COVID-19. Some clones are missing from TCRdb's copy, which holds only in-frame ones; the method was immunoSEQ multiplex PCR. The table lists around 290,000 clones, around 89% of them singletons. The sample comprised peripheral blood. Source of these receptors: a man aged 40-49 years with acute or convalescent COVID-19. CDR3s include the opening cysteine and the closing phenylalanine or tryptophan. The order of the fields is V gene, J gene, clone size, D gene, CDR3 protein, CDR3 DNA. D genes are given only for firm matches. Not every row has a clone size; where given, it reads once, few, many or a size class.

TRBV30	TRBJ1-1	once	.	CAWSRTASTEAFF	TGTGCCTGGAGTAGGACAGCTAGCACTGAAGCTTTCTTT
TRBV7-2	TRBJ2-1	.	.	CASSLGRRNEQFF	TGTGCCAGCAGCTTAGGCCGCAGAAATGAGCAGTTCTTC
TRBV11-2	TRBJ1-2	.	TRBD1	CASRRAGGLGYTF	TGTGCCAGCAGACGCGCAGGGGGCCTAGGCTACACCTTC
TRBV5-1	TRBJ1-2	.	.	CASSRQTANYGYTF	TGCGCCAGCAGCCGACAGACAGCTAACTATGGCTACACCTTC
TRBV6-5	TRBJ2-2	.	TRBD1	CASSYRTGAGELFF	TGTGCCAGCAGTTACCGTACAGGGGCCGGGGAGCTGTTTTTT
TRBV11-2	TRBJ1-1	.	.	CASSLDRGSEAFF	TGTGCCAGCAGCTTAGATCGGGGGTCTGAAGCTTTCTTT
TRBV5-1	TRBJ1-4	.	.	CASRRETNEKLFF	TGCGCCAGCAGAAGGGAGACTAATGAAAAACTGTTTTTT
TRBV2	TRBJ2-5	few	.	CASSERVQGETQYF	TGTGCCAGCAGTGAGAGAGTACAGGGTGAGACCCAGTACTTC
TRBV21-1	TRBJ2-7	.	.	CASSKRKQVGPYEQYF	TGTGCCAGCAGCAAAAGGAAACAGGTGGGTCCCTACGAGCAGTACTTC
TRBV5-5	TRBJ1-1	.	.	CASSFSSNTEAFF	TGTGCCAGCAGCTTCAGTTCCAACACTGAAGCTTTCTTT
TRBV7-2	TRBJ1-5	.	.	CASSLARGGQPQHF	TGTGCCAGCAGCTTAGCGAGGGGGGGTCAGCCCCAGCATTTT
TRBV5-6	TRBJ1-5	.	TRBD1	CASSSGRGRPQHF	TGTGCCAGCAGTTCGGGCAGGGGGCGGCCCCAGCATTTT
TRBV2	TRBJ1-5	.	.	CASSATGSNQPQHF	TGTGCCAGCAGTGCGACAGGAAGCAATCAGCCCCAGCATTTT
TRBV9	TRBJ1-6	.	.	CASSVGIGRSYNSPLHF	TGTGCCAGCAGCGTAGGAATCGGGAGATCCTATAATTCACCCCTCCACTTT
TRBV10-2	TRBJ2-1	.	TRBD2	CASSPLAGTYNEQFF	TGCGCCAGCAGTCCACTAGCGGGGACTTACAATGAGCAGTTCTTC
TRBV30	TRBJ2-3	once	TRBD2	CACLGTSGGNSQYF	TGTGCCTGTCTCGGGACTAGCGGGGGAAATTCGCAGTATTTT
TRBV6-5	TRBJ1-2	.	TRBD1	CASSYRQGLTGSYTF	TGTGCCAGCAGTTACCGACAGGGCCTGACGGGTAGCTACACCTTC
TRBV6-1	TRBJ1-5	.	.	CASSEPTHYLYSNQPQHF	TGTGCCAGCAGTGAGCCTACCCACTACCTCTATAGCAATCAGCCCCAGCATTTT
TRBV5-1	TRBJ2-7	.	.	CASSLDWDKQYF	TGCGCCAGCAGCTTGGACTGGGACAAGCAGTACTTC
TRBV20-1	TRBJ1-1	.	.	CSASKPGGSTEAFF	TGCAGTGCTAGTAAACCTGGAGGGAGCACTGAAGCTTTCTTT
TRBV24-1	TRBJ2-7	.	TRBD1	CATGDRDRVYEQYF	TGTGCCACCGGTGACCGGGACAGGGTGTACGAGCAGTACTTC
TRBV7-9	TRBJ1-1	.	.	CASSSPQGMNTEAFF	TGTGCCAGCAGCTCCCCCCAGGGCATGAACACTGAAGCTTTCTTT
TRBV2	TRBJ2-2	.	.	CASGGTRNTGELFF	TGTGCCAGCGGCGGGACGCGGAACACCGGGGAGCTGTTTTTT
TRBV10-3	TRBJ1-1	.	.	CAISAGTEAFF	TGTGCCATCAGCGCAGGTACTGAAGCTTTCTTT
TRBV14	TRBJ2-1	.	TRBD2	CASSAYGTSGYNEQFF	TGTGCCAGCAGCGCTTACGGGACTAGCGGATACAATGAGCAGTTCTTC